This T cell receptor beta chain was obtained from a study of glioma-infiltrating T cells after dendritic cell vaccination. Across the whole study: Glioblastoma patients came from Phase I and II dendritic cell vaccination trials.

Specified time point: after dendritic cell vaccination, including at tumor progression/relapse. This clone was seen once. Repertoires were generated with immunoSEQ multiplex PCR, while TCRdb's copy carries only in-frame clones and drops some. This sample carries 110,000 or so clones, nearly 90% of them seen once, and the ten largest clones take over 2.5%. The V gene's germline CDR1 is MNHEY and CDR2 SMNVEV (reference sequence). This CDR3 contains 13 residues. Trimming took 7 bases from V and 4 from J; bases not matched to a gene: 4. Source: blood, taken after dendritic cell vaccination. The TCR originated in a human donor with glioblastoma. This chain connects TRBV27 to TRBJ2-1, with TRBD1 matching 7 bases. CDR3 residues: CASTGTAYNEQFF. The CDR3 DNA reads as TGTGCCAGCACGGGGACAGCGTACAATGAGCAGTTCTTC.